This T cell receptor (beta chain) was recorded in a study of T cells in Graves' hyperthyroidism and ophthalmopathy (dated by TCRdb to between 2018 and 2020). For the study in its entirety: Peripheral blood was sampled at the time of initial diagnosis, prior to any treatment. TCR V-J signatures able to tell the groups apart were searched for in a discovery cohort of approximately 95 patients, of whom over 40 had Graves' ophthalmopathy and under 65 had stable Graves' hyperthyroidism. Prospective prediction of ophthalmopathy was tested in an independent validation cohort of 18 to 20 hyperthyroidism patients and some 17 patients who later progressed to ophthalmopathy. The 85 to 100 discovery patients were randomly split 7:3 into training and test sets. In addition, the study compared T-cell repertoires in thyroid tissue and in blood from about 6 Graves' hyperthyroidism patients. Once sampling was done, hyperthyroidism patients were given methimazole at a starting dose of 30 mg daily, whereas ophthalmopathy patients were given high-dose intravenous methylprednisolone. The paper describes TCR Vbeta CDR3 sequencing of around 130 peripheral blood samples, made up of around 41 ophthalmopathy patients, some 80 hyperthyroidism patients and roughly 17 progressor patients.

Hyperthyroidism patients were newly diagnosed, had a disease duration of under 2 months, and were aged 18 to 65 years. Patients with uncontrolled infections, other autoimmune diseases, pregnancy or lactation were excluded. Diagnoses were established on the basis of clinical symptoms, serum thyroxine and TRAb, thyroid ultrasound, and orbital computed tomography. For progressor patients, blood was drawn at the first diagnosis of hyperthyroidism, before any ophthalmopathy symptoms had appeared. Ficoll-Paque density gradient centrifugation was used to isolate PBMCs from about 9 ml of fresh peripheral blood. Progressor patients were first diagnosed with Graves' hyperthyroidism and then developed ophthalmopathy during follow-up. Trizol reagent was used to extract total RNA, and RNA quality was then checked on an Agilent 2100 Bioanalyzer. This clonotype turned up a few times. Its antigen is currently not known. One base away there is no much larger clone; base qualities are not given.

The TCR beta CDR3 regions were amplified from RNA transcripts. For the first round of RT-PCR on the TCR CDR3, the HTBI primer set was used together with the Qiagen OneStep RT-PCR kit. The libraries were constructed in a second round of multiplex PCR and then size-selected and purified. Paired-end sequencing of the libraries was performed with 100 bp reads on an Illumina HiSeq2000. From the authors' description of their analysis: Raw data were processed with SOAPnuke, discarding reads with adapters, uncalled bases, mean Phred below 15, or no exact constant-primer or identifier match. COPE v1.2.5 was used to merge the high-quality paired reads, and each unique nucleotide sequence was defined as a clonotype. Clonotypes were aligned to IMGT TRBV, TRBD and TRBJ reference segments using MiTCR v1.1. Only V-J combinations with frequency above 0.0001, covering 99% to 99.2% of repertoires, were analysed. The TCS score was defined as F50 (clonal expansion) divided by E x V (chaos), with BLOSUM62-based TCRdist calculated between CDR3 peptides within each V-J. Welch's t-statistics and random forest reduced some 510 V-J features to about 13, which were used in a naive Bayes classifier (R e1071). The raw public data were reprocessed by TCRdb itself: fastp quality trimming at Q25, MiXCR clonotype calling, in-frame beta chains only. Every CDR3 protein is listed once, alongside the most common genes and DNA of its rows. TCRdb's processing, not the study's, gives the V and J calls here. The sample table records hundreds of thousands of distinct CDR3 sequences; approximately 15% of these occur just once. The top ten clonotypes cover under 7% of the sample.

Results the study describes overall, beyond this receptor: Sample size was not statistically predetermined, and blinding of investigators to group allocation was not performed. Ophthalmopathy was separated from stable hyperthyroidism by a 13 V-J signature model, with over 85% sensitivity and 81% to 82% specificity obtained in cross-validation and 80%/75% obtained in testing. Blood samples also contained most of the expanded thyroid clonotypes (frequency above 0.001), which suggests that blood repertoires may reflect thyroid immune responses. During validation, the model predicted progression to ophthalmopathy a median of about 6.3 months ahead of onset, with around 65% sensitivity and roughly 75% specificity.

In the germline V gene, CDR1 corresponds to SGHRS and CDR2 to YFSETQ. The CDR3 measures 14 amino acids from cysteine to phenylalanine. CDR3 DNA only is kept here, 42 bases in frame from base 1. At the junction V is shortened by 2 bases and J by 5 bases, with 13 bases in between. Sequences were obtained from blood. The sequence joins TRBV5-1 to TRBJ1-2, with the D segment identity uncertain. The TCR was taken from a woman in her thirties with Graves' hyperthyroidism that later progressed to Graves' ophthalmopathy. The CDR3 amino acid sequence is: CASSLNWRSYGYTF. The DNA is TGCGCCAGCAGCTTAAATTGGAGGTCATATGGCTACACCTTC.